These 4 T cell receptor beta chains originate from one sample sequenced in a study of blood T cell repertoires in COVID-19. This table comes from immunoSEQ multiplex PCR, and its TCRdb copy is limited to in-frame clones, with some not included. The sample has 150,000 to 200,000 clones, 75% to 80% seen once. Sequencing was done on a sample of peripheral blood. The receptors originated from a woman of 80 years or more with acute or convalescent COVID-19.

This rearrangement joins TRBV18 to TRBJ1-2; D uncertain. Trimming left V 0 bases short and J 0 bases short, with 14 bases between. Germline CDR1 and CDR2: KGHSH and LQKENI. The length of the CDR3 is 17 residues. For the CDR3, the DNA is TGTGCCAGCTCACCACCGTCAAGATTTCTATCTAACTATGGCTACACCTTC. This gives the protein CASSPPSRFLSNYGYTF.

The CDR3 DNA follows: TGTGCCAGCAGCTCCCGGGGGACTAGCGGGGGGGCAAGGAATGAGCAGTTCTTC. Translated, it gives CASSSRGTSGGARNEQFF. The chain employs TRBV7-8 and TRBJ2-1; 16 positions match TRBD2. Losses at the gene ends were 4 bases for V and 7 bases for J; bases not matched to a gene: 10. The CDR3 contains 18 residues. Germline lookup yields CDR1 SGHVS and CDR2 FQNEAQ.

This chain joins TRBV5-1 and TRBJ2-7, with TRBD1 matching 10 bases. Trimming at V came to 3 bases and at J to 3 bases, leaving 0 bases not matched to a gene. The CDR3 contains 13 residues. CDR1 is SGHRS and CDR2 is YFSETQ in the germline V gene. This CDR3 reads CASSWTGGYEQYF. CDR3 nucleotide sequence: TGCGCCAGCAGCTGGACAGGGGGCTACGAGCAGTACTTC.

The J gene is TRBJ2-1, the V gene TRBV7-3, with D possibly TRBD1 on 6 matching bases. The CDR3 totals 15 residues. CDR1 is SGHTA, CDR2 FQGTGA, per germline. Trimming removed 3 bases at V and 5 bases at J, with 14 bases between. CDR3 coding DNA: TGTGCCAGCAGCTTTTCCGGGACAAAGAACAATGAGCAGTTCTTC. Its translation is CASSFSGTKNNEQFF.